The 5 T cell receptor beta chains presented below share a single source sample, sequenced in a study of spatial heterogeneity in lung cancer. This sample's time point: sample taken at primary tumor resection. MiXCR was run by TCRdb on the 5' RACE reads, yielding one entry per CDR3 protein. The data contain about 39,000 distinct CDR3 sequences, around 3.1% of them singletons. Sequencing was performed on normal lung tissue next to the tumor, taken at surgery. The receptor source for this set is a male donor with early-stage non-small cell lung cancer.

This clonotype was counted ten times or more. The chain combines TRBV24-1 with TRBJ1-1; D unclear. CDR1 KGHDR and CDR2 SFDVKD come from the germline V gene. V lost 0 bases to trimming and J lost 8 bases, with 9 bases between them. The CDR3 covers 13 residues. This chain's CDR3 is CATSDLGSNEAFF. In DNA, the CDR3 is TGTGCCACCAGTGATTTGGGCTCGAACGAAGCTTTCTTT.

The sample holds many counts of this clonotype. The chain recombines TRBV20-1 with TRBJ1-2; D is unresolved. Germline V gene lookup returns CDR1 DFQATT and CDR2 SNEGSKA (reference sequence). Trimming cost V 4 bases and J 3 bases, with 15 bases left between them. CDR3 length: 14 amino acids. The CDR3: CSATPREGYYGYTF. CDR3 DNA: TGCAGTGCTACCCCAAGAGAAGGCTACTATGGCTACACCTTC.

The table lists this clonotype with many counts. The chain recombines TRBV12-3 or TRBV12-4 with TRBJ1-1, with a weak D call TRBD1 (6 bases). Trimming pared 3 bases from V and 10 bases from J, leaving 12 bases between. This CDR3 comprises 12 residues. The CDR3: CASSFGGRGAFF. CDR3 DNA: TGTGCCAGCAGTTTCGGGGGCCGCGGAGCTTTCTTT.

This clonotype was seen more than once but under ten times. The chain uses TRBV3-1 and TRBJ2-3, with 7 bases aligning to TRBD2. The junction had 9 bases not matched to a gene; V was cut back by 0 bases and J by 6 bases. Looked up from germline, CDR1 is LGHDT and CDR2 is YNNKEL (reference sequence). The length of the CDR3 is 16 residues. This CDR3 reads CASSQDLPSGADTQYF. The CDR3 DNA is TGTGCCAGCAGCCAAGATCTGCCAAGCGGGGCCGATACGCAGTATTTT.

In its sample, this clonotype was seen many times. The chain has TRBV5-6 and TRBJ1-2; D is unresolved. The V end lost 0 bases, the J end lost 8 bases, and 11 bases lay between the germline ends. The germline V gene encodes CDR1 SGHDT and CDR2 YYEEEE. This CDR3 has 13 residues. CDR3 sequence reads: CASSLVGFGGYTF. The CDR3 DNA follows: TGTGCCAGCAGCTTGGTCGGCTTTGGCGGCTACACCTTC.